This T cell receptor beta chain was observed in a study of OX40 agonist ivuxolimab in advanced cancers. For the study in its entirety: The costimulatory receptor OX40 (CD134) was targeted by ivuxolimab, a fully human IgG2 agonistic monoclonal antibody. Partial responses occurred in three dose-escalation patients: two with cutaneous melanoma and one with hepatocellular carcinoma. Patients were allowed to have had prior anti-PD-1, anti-PD-L1 or anti-CTLA-4 therapy, and 40% of the dose-escalation patients had previously received checkpoint inhibitors. The monotherapy dose-escalation portion (N ≈ 50 patients) of the phase I ivuxolimab trial is reported in the paper. Peripheral TCRbeta sequencing aimed to test whether ivuxolimab altered TCR sequence diversity and caused clonal T-cell expansion. Of the roughly 51 patients in dose escalation, about 20 had hepatocellular carcinoma, about 15 had melanoma, 9 had renal cell carcinoma and 9 had head and neck cancer. In the dose-escalation cohort, 75% to 85% of patients were male, and the mean age was approximately 60 years with a range of roughly 20 to 80. Intravenous ivuxolimab was administered to patients every 2 weeks at six dose levels: 0.01, 0.1, 0.3, 1.5, 3 and 10 mg/kg.

To sequence the TCRbeta CDR3 region, genomic DNA was isolated from the sorted cells. The immunoSEQ Assay was used to sequence the TCRbeta CDR3 regions. TCRdb limited this immuneACCESS table to in-frame rearrangements with V and J called. A share of clones is missing; checked studies link under half to unresolved V genes, and the rest is unexplained. This sample gives 75,000 to 95,000 clones in total; 70% to 90% of them show up just once. Clones ranked in the top ten supply about 9.1% of the sample. Sequences MDHEN (CDR1) and SYDVKM (CDR2) are obtained from the germline V gene. The CDR3, cysteine through phenylalanine, is 12 amino acids long. Kept here is only the CDR3 DNA, which spans 36 bases and is read in frame from base 1. V lost 5 bases and J lost 6 bases; the stretch between them is 10 bases long. What the research found in general, with its limitations: Low levels of normalized T-cell clonal expansion were also seen in some patients who did not respond. Partial responders in the 0.1-3.0 mg/kg groups had among the lowest normalized peripheral clonal expansion, especially among CD8+ T cells. After ivuxolimab, more expanded clones were found on average in CD8+ T cells than in CD4+ T cells. Clonal expansion of both CD4+ and CD8+ blood T cells was observed from baseline to week 6 at doses 0.1 to 3.0 mg/kg. Which antigens the clonally expanded peripheral T cells were specific for was not determined.

The trial excluded patients who had a history of autoimmune disease or were on systemic immunosuppression. In every dose cohort, peripheral blood was drawn for TCR sequencing at baseline, cycle 4 day 1, and cycle 7 day 1. Samples were obtained from an open-label, multicenter, first-in-human phase I dose-escalation trial of ivuxolimab. Adults with locally advanced or metastatic melanoma, renal cell carcinoma, hepatocellular carcinoma or head and neck squamous cell carcinoma were enrolled in the trial. CD4+ and CD8+ T cells were sorted separately from peripheral blood before TCR sequencing. Concerning this clone itself: The antigen it binds to is not known. Base-call qualities are not available, and no considerably larger clone is one nucleotide away.

The origin of this receptor is an adult with an advanced solid tumor such as melanoma, head and neck, liver or kidney cancer. The specimen was CD4+ or CD8+ T cells sorted from blood, collected in a trial of the OX40 agonist ivuxolimab. The chain couples TRBV28 to TRBJ1-2; TRBD1 might be the D gene, on 5 matching bases. The sequenced DNA: TGTGCCAGCAGTCAGGTGGGGGATGGCTACACCTTC. Protein translation: CASSQVGDGYTF.